The 7 T cell receptor beta chains given below trace back to one sample, sequenced in a study of beta chain features in type 1 diabetes. No antigen is known for these receptors. Investigators reverse transcribed all isolated RNA, so they sequenced expressed TCRB transcripts. The table came from immunoSEQ multiplex PCR; TCRdb's copy has only in-frame clones and leaves some out. The sample consists of roughly 350,000 clones, around 10% of them appearing once. General study points: When Type 1 diabetes patients were examined, their TCRB CDR3s proved moderately but significantly shorter in all four CD4+ subsets.

Sequenced sample: central memory CD4+ T cells from blood. These receptors were obtained from a man aged 30 to 45 with type 1 diabetes.

This clone has just a few counts. The rearrangement uses TRBV5-1 and TRBJ2-5; 13 bases match TRBD2. This CDR3 is 16 amino acids long. In germline, CDR1 is SGHRS, CDR2 YFSETQ. The junction had 2 bases not matched to a gene; V was cut back by 2 bases and J by 1 base. CDR3 protein: CASSFGTSGAQETQYF. DNA of the CDR3: TGCGCCAGCAGCTTTGGGACTAGCGGGGCCCAAGAGACCCAGTACTTC.

This clone was seen many times. V usage is TRBV19 and J usage is TRBJ2-1; a weak D match, TRBD2 (6 bases). Trimming took 3 bases from V and 0 from J, leaving 12 bases between them. This CDR3 has 16 amino acids. CDR1 is LNHDA, CDR2 SQIVND, per germline (reference sequence). CDR3 coding DNA: TGTGCCAGTAGTATGGTGGCGGGATCCTCCTACAATGAGCAGTTCTTC. Translation: CASSMVAGSSYNEQFF.

In its sample, this clone was seen a few times. J is TRBJ2-7 and V is TRBV21-1; the table's D call TRBD2 went unverified against the DNA. TRBV21-1 is listed as a pseudogene. CDR3 length: 12 residues. The CDR3 sequence is CASSLAGYEQYF. CDR3 nucleotide sequence: TGTGCCAGCAGCTTGGCGGGTTACGAGCAGTACTTC.

In this sample, this clone turned up once. V is TRBV6-1 and J is TRBJ2-7; D perhaps matches TRBD1 (6 bases). Germline CDR1 is MNHNS and CDR2 is SASEGT. Trimming shortened V by 10 bases and J by 6 bases, and 19 bases separated the two germline ends. This CDR3 has 13 amino acids. CDR3 sequence reads: CATEQGIPPEQYF. The DNA for the CDR3 is TGTGCCACCGAACAGGGAATACCTCCCGAGCAGTACTTC.

The CDR3 protein is CASSYQGGKLFF. In DNA, the CDR3 is TGTGCCAGCAGCTATCAGGGCGGGAAACTGTTTTTT. The chain combines TRBV7-2 with TRBJ1-4; tentatively, D is TRBD1 (5 bases). CDR3 length: 12 amino acids. Deletions cut 4 bases from V and 11 bases from J, with 11 bases between. Germline V gene data show CDR1 as SGHTA and CDR2 as FQGNSA.

This clone was counted a few times. V is TRBV19 and J is TRBJ2-5; D not resolved. Germline values: CDR1 LNHDA, CDR2 SQIVND (reference sequence). The CDR3 covers 12 residues. The V end lost 4 bases, the J end lost 5 bases, and 8 bases lay between the germline ends. CDR3 DNA: TGTGCCAGTAGTAACCTTCGGGAGACCCAGTACTTC. Protein: CASSNLRETQYF.

There are many counts of this clone. The genes are TRBV28 and TRBJ2-2; 8 bases map to TRBD1. This CDR3 has 15 amino acids. V shed 2 bases, J shed 3 bases, and the junction held 2 bases outside the gene matches. CDR1 and CDR2 (germline): MDHEN, SYDVKM. CDR3 coding DNA: TGTGCCAGCAGTTTAAACAGGGGGTACACCGGGGAGCTGTTTTTT. It codes for CASSLNRGYTGELFF.